Each of the 27 T cell receptor beta chains below was sequenced from the same sample in a study of tumor-infiltrating lymphocytes in primary liver carcinoma. Unsorted bulk tissue, roughly 20-32 mg of it, served as the source for co-extraction of RNA and DNA. Total RNA amounting to roughly 0.5 ug was the source from which TCR beta cDNA was made with a constant-region primer. Generation of the TCR beta libraries relied on three nested multiplex PCR rounds using slightly modified ARM-PCR. It was with TRBV1-TRBV30 forward primers and a C-beta reverse primer that the first two PCR rounds were run, at roughly 11 cycles each. One entry per CDR3 protein results from TCRdb running MiXCR on the multiplex PCR reads. This repertoire shows tens of thousands of distinct CDR3 sequences, nearly 70% found once; its top ten account for approximately 30%. The sample consisted of liver tumor tissue from sampling region 4. Sample subset: tumor region T4, right-lateral pole. The receptors were sampled from a man aged 40-49 years with primary liver carcinoma and hepatitis B virus infection.

The chain joins TRBV19 to TRBJ2-7; D not resolved. Germline loops: CDR1 LNHDA, CDR2 SQIVND (reference sequence). Trimming pared 4 bases from V and 2 bases from J, leaving 12 bases between. The CDR3 is made up of 14 amino acids. CDR3 region: CASSTSASTYEQYF. The CDR3 DNA sequence: TGTGCCAGTAGTACTTCAGCCTCGACCTACGAGCAGTACTTC.

Points on this clonotype: Without the conserved terminal phenylalanine or tryptophan, this CDR3 likely stems from a read error. The DNA is left out, because the CDR3 cannot be placed on it with certainty; the CDR3 is given as TCRdb lists it. J is TRBJ2-5 and V is TRBV29-1. The V gene's germline CDR1 is SQVTM and CDR2 ANQGSEA. The CDR3 is 13 residues long, counting both termini. This chain's CDR3 is CSVEAQLGETQYS.

In this sample, this clonotype turned up once. The junction shows a germline mismatch at one end, possibly a read error. The gene calls are TRBV29-1 and TRBJ2-5; 7 positions agree with TRBD2. CDR1 is SQVTM and CDR2 is ANQGSEA in the germline V gene. The CDR3 loop spans 13 amino acids. The chain's CDR3 is CSVDTGGVETEYF. The CDR3 DNA follows: TGTAGCGTTGATACGGGAGGAGTGGAGACCGAGTACTTC.

Details on this clonotype: An end of the junction does not agree with germline; a read error may underlie this. The genes are TRBV6-1 and TRBJ1-4; TRBD1 agrees at 7 bases. Germline V gene sequence: CDR1 MNHNS, CDR2 SASEGT. The length of the CDR3 is 18 residues. CDR3 in DNA: TGTGCCGGCAGTGAAAGGGGGCAACGGATTGCAACTAATGAAAAACTGTTTTTT. Its translation is CAGSERGQRIATNEKLFF.

About this clonotype: An end of the junction does not agree with germline; a read error may underlie this. The chain combines TRBV29-1 with TRBJ2-1; perhaps TRBD1 as D (6 bases). CDR3 length equals 10 residues. CDR1 SQVTM and CDR2 ANQGSEA come from the germline V gene. CDR3 in DNA: TGCGGCTGGTTAACAGGGAAGAAGATCTTC. This codes for CGWLTGKKIF.

This clonotype has at least ten counts. The CDR3 loop reads CASGRDPAYEQYF. CDR3 nucleotides: TGTGCCAGCGGCCGGGACCCCGCCTACGAGCAGTACTTC. This chain joins TRBV5-4 and TRBJ2-7; either TRBD1 or TRBD2 may supply D (5 bases each). V was shortened by 7 bases and J by 2 bases, with 13 bases between the two germline ends. Germline CDR1 reads SGHNT; CDR2 reads YYREEE (reference sequence). The CDR3 runs to 13 residues.

The rearrangement joins TRBV29-1 to TRBJ2-4; D is perhaps TRBD1 or TRBD2 (5 bases each). The germline V gene has CDR1 SQVTM and CDR2 ANQGSEA. The germline V and J ends were trimmed by 6 bases and 6 bases, with 24 bases remaining between them. CDR3 length: 16 residues. As DNA, the CDR3 is TGCAGCGTCCAAGTGGCAGGGAGACACTTAGGAAACATTCAGTACTTC. Protein sequence: CSVQVAGRHLGNIQYF.

This clonotype is medium-sized by share. The J gene is TRBJ2-7, the V gene TRBV29-1; D unresolved. Looked up from germline, CDR1 is SQVTM and CDR2 is ANQGSEA. The CDR3 has 14 amino acids. V gave up 6 bases and J gave up 1 base, with 16 bases separating them. The CDR3 here is CSVRPQDASYEQYF. CDR3 bases: TGCAGCGTCCGACCTCAGGACGCTTCCTACGAGCAGTACTTC.

This clonotype is categorized as large (0.1 to 1%). The chain combines TRBV29-1 with TRBJ2-2, with D possibly being TRBD1 (5 bases). V gave up 6 bases and J gave up 8 bases, with 7 bases separating them. Germline-derived CDR1 and CDR2 are SQVTM and ANQGSEA. This CDR3 has 10 amino acids. CDR3: CSVGQGELFF. CDR3 bases: TGCAGCGTGGGGCAGGGGGAGCTGTTTTTT.

The V call is TRBV20-1, the J call TRBJ2-1, with D perhaps matching TRBD2 (6 bases). The germline V and J ends were trimmed by 6 bases and 6 bases, with 18 bases remaining between them. Germline assignment: CDR1 DFQATT and CDR2 SNEGSKA (reference sequence). CDR3 length: 14 residues. CDR3 in amino acids: CSALSGWVINEQFF. DNA for the CDR3: TGCAGTGCCCTCAGCGGGTGGGTAATCAATGAGCAGTTCTTC.

Regarding this clonotype: One end of the junction fails to match germline, which may point to a read error. CDR3 coding DNA: TGTGCCAGCAGCCAAACCGGGATGGAGAGCTCCTACGAACAGTACTTC. It translates to CASSQTGMESSYEQYF. V is TRBV28 and J is TRBJ2-7, with D possibly TRBD2 on 5 matching bases. In germline, CDR1 is MDHEN, CDR2 SYDVKM. This CDR3 spans 16 amino acids.

With regard to this clonotype: One end of the junction fails to match germline, which may point to a read error. The chain has TRBV7-9 and TRBJ2-1; TRBD1 might be the D (5 bases). The CDR3 covers 12 residues. Germline V gene lookup returns CDR1 SEHNR and CDR2 FQNEAQ (reference sequence). The CDR3 here is CASGLGVDEQFF. CDR3 coding DNA: TGTGCCAGCGGCTTAGGGGTCGATGAGCAGTTCTTC.

V usage is TRBV2 and J usage is TRBJ2-2, with TRBD2 matching over 8 bases. The CDR3 has 16 amino acids. Germline values: CDR1 SNHLY, CDR2 FYNNEI. J gave up 4 bases and V 9 bases, and 13 bases lay outside the gene matches. DNA for the CDR3: TGTGCCAGTATAGCTAGCGGGTACCGCCGCACCGGGGAGCTGTTTTTT. Protein product: CASIASGYRRTGELFF. The complete variable domain, with remaining parts taken from reference TRBV2 and TRBJ2-2, reads EPEVTQTPSHQVTQMGQEVILRCVPISNHLYFYWYRQILGQKVEFLVSFYNNEISEKSEIFDDQFSVERPDGSNFTLKIRSTKLEDSAMYFCASIASGYRRTGELFFGEGSRLTVL.

Comment on this clonotype: This clone may be a read error of a much larger clone one base away. The chain recombines TRBV28 with TRBJ1-1; D remains unclear. The CDR3 runs 14 residues. Trimming took 9 bases from V and 2 from J, leaving 16 bases between them. Germline CDR1 MDHEN, CDR2 SYDVKM. The CDR3 nucleotides read TGTGCCAGTCTCTCTGGAAAGGATAACACTGAAGCTTTCTTT. Translating it yields CASLSGKDNTEAFF. The whole variable domain, filled in from reference TRBV28 and TRBJ1-1, reads DVKVTQSSRYLVKRTGEKVFLECVQDMDHENMFWYRQDPGLGLRLIYFSYDVKMKEKGDIPEGYSVSREKKERFSLILESASTNQTSMYLCASLSGKDNTEAFFGQGTRLTVV.

This clonotype is a singleton in its sample. One end of the junction varies from germline; a read error may be responsible. The chain recombines TRBV25-1 with TRBJ2-2; D is possibly TRBD1 (6 bases). Per the germline V gene, CDR1 is MGHDK and CDR2 is SYGVNS. The CDR3 length is 16 residues. CDR3 nucleotide sequence: TGTGCCAGCAGTCGATTAGGGCTCGGGGACACCGGGGAGATGTTTTTT. Its translation is CASSRLGLGDTGEMFF.

In the case of this clonotype: One junction end does not reproduce the germline sequence, and a read error may be involved. The genes are TRBV28 and TRBJ1-1; possibly TRBD1 for D (5 bases). The CDR3 covers 13 residues. CDR1 MDHEN and CDR2 SYDVKM come from the germline V gene. This CDR3 reads CTSRSDSYTGAFF. Written as DNA, the CDR3 is TGTACCAGCAGATCCGACAGCTACACTGGAGCTTTCTTT.

A note on this clonotype: Since no conserved phenylalanine or tryptophan closes the CDR3, a read error is the likely cause. V and J are TRBV12-3 or TRBV12-4 and TRBJ2-5, with D possibly matching TRBD2 (6 bases). V lost 8 bases, J lost 9 bases, and 25 bases lay in between. The CDR3 extends over 15 amino acids. CDR3 coding DNA: TGTGCCAGCGGTCCGACCGGGTCACTAAGGGACTCCCAGTACTCC. Protein sequence: CASGPTGSLRDSQYS.

Regarding this clonotype: A much bigger clone sits one base away, suggesting this may be a read error. The chain combines TRBV6-4 with TRBJ2-1; 13 nucleotides match TRBD2. The CDR3 has 15 residues. Per germline, CDR1 MRHNA and CDR2 SNTAGT. Trimming at V came to 3 bases and at J to 5 bases, leaving 1 base not matched to a gene. CDR3 protein: CASSEGTSGNNEQFF. The CDR3 DNA is TGTGCCAGCAGTGAGGGGACTAGCGGGAACAATGAGCAGTTCTTC.

This clonotype was picked up one time. A clone one base away is much larger, so this may be a read error. The chain has TRBV28 and TRBJ2-3; 9 nucleotides agree with TRBD1. This CDR3 has 18 amino acids. The germline gives CDR1 MDHEN, CDR2 SYDVKM. The DNA of the CDR3 is TGTGCCAACAGTATGGACAGGGGAGGGAGCGGGATCACAGATACGCAGTATTTT. As protein: CANSMDRGGSGITDTQYF.

On this clonotype itself: A read error may produce the germline difference seen at one junction end. V and J are TRBV12-3 or TRBV12-4 and TRBJ2-5; D remains ambiguous. The CDR3 totals 13 residues. CDR3 DNA sequence: TGTGTCAGCAGTTTAGTAGGACAAGAGACCCAGTACTTC. Protein: CVSSLVGQETQYF.

A remark on this clonotype: The junction shows a germline mismatch at one end, possibly a read error. The chain joins TRBV24-1 to TRBJ2-1; D perhaps matches TRBD1 (6 bases). Germline lookup yields CDR1 KGHDR and CDR2 SFDVKD. The CDR3 totals 14 residues. Here the CDR3 reads CAASDLGDNDVQFF. CDR3 nucleotide sequence: TGTGCCGCCAGTGATTTGGGGGACAACGATGTGCAGTTCTTC.

A remark on this clonotype: Compared with germline, one end of the junction differs, possibly owing to a read error. This rearrangement joins TRBV29-1 to TRBJ2-5; tentative D call: TRBD2 (6 bases). CDR3 length equals 12 residues. Germline CDR1 SQVTM, CDR2 ANQGSEA. In nucleotides, the CDR3 is TGCATCGTTGACCGGGGGAGGGAGACCCAGTACTTC. Protein product: CIVDRGRETQYF.

Concerning this clonotype: Given a much more abundant clone one base away, this may be a read error. The chain is built from TRBV28 and TRBJ1-1; D possibly corresponds to TRBD1 (5 bases). Germline V gene data show CDR1 as MDHEN and CDR2 as SYDVKM. The V end was cut by 8 bases, the J end by 1 base, with 29 bases between. The CDR3 is 19 amino acids. This CDR3 reads CASGSSLISGLNPNTEAFF. The CDR3 DNA is TGTGCCAGCGGTTCCTCTCTTATATCGGGGCTTAACCCGAACACTGAAGCTTTCTTT.

This clonotype was seen repeatedly, ten times or more. The chain joins TRBV7-9 to TRBJ2-7, with TRBD1 identical over 11 bases. J was trimmed by 0 bases and V by 4 bases; bases with no gene match: 8. This CDR3 is 17 amino acids long. Germline CDR1 is SEHNR and CDR2 is FQNEAQ (reference sequence). In DNA, the CDR3 is TGTGCCAGCAGCTCTTCCGGGACAGGGGGACTCTCCTACGAGCAGTACTTC. Its translation is CASSSSGTGGLSYEQYF.

Many counts were recorded for this clonotype. This chain connects TRBV20-1 to TRBJ1-3, with D tentatively TRBD1 (6 bases). The germline CDR1 and CDR2 sequences are DFQATT and SNEGSKA (reference sequence). The germline V and J ends were trimmed by 5 bases and 0 bases, with 11 bases remaining between them. The CDR3 length is 14 residues. The CDR3: CSAPRGHSGNTIYF. CDR3 nucleotide sequence: TGCAGTGCTCCGAGGGGACACTCTGGAAACACCATATATTTT.

For this clonotype: One end of the junction varies from germline; a read error may be responsible. The chain links TRBV30 to TRBJ1-5; D is unclear. The germline gives CDR1 GTSNPN, CDR2 SVGIG (reference sequence). The CDR3 contains 12 residues. Here the CDR3 reads CAWKVSNQPQRF. DNA of the CDR3: TGTGCCTGGAAGGTCAGCAATCAGCCCCAGCGTTTT. Complete variable domain (other parts from reference TRBV30 and TRBJ1-5): SQTIHQWPATLVQPVGSPLSLECTVEGTSNPNLYWYRQAAGRGLQLLFYSVGIGQISSEVPQNLSASRPQDRQFILSSKKLLLSDSGFYLCAWKVSNQPQRFGDGTRLSIL.

Concerning this clonotype itself: Possible read error: a much larger clone is one base away. The rearrangement uses TRBV28 and TRBJ2-7; D not resolved. CDR3 size: 14 residues. CDR1 is MDHEN, CDR2 SYDVKM, per germline. The CDR3: CASSLSMILYEEYF. The CDR3, as DNA: TGTGCCAGCAGTTTATCGATGATCCTCTACGAGGAGTACTTC.